Listed here is a single TCR beta chain. No antigen is known for it. The primer mix had 60 Vbeta and 13 Jbeta primers. Profiling relied on immunoSEQ multiplex PCR, and the TCRdb table lists in-frame clones only, not all of them. Recorded for this sample: around 78,000 clones. This entry is derived from a study of cytomegalovirus exposure and HLA in healthy donors. Points from the study as a whole: TCR association rates varied by HLA locus in a later analysis, with DRB1 highest and HLA-C lowest. The study put 150 or so TCR beta chains on its list as cytomegalovirus-associated.

The sample was PBMCs. This TCR was sampled from a man in his late teens or twenties in good health and CMV-seropositive.

CDR3 residues: CASSPQGRSYEQYF. The CDR3 DNA is TGTGCCAGCAGCCCGCAGGGCCGCTCCTACGAGCAGTACTTC. The chain joins TRBV13 to TRBJ2-7; D is possibly TRBD1 (5 bases). CDR1 is PRHDT and CDR2 is FYEKMQ in the germline V gene (reference sequence). The length of the CDR3 is 14 residues. The V end lost 5 bases, the J end lost 0 bases, and 11 bases lay between the germline ends.